The clone carrying this TCR beta chain was detected only a few times. CDR1 is MGHRA and CDR2 is YSYEKL in the germline V gene. This CDR3 has 15 amino acids. J gave up 4 bases and V 3 bases, and 8 bases lay outside the gene matches. This entry is derived from a study of T-cell memory formation after mild COVID-19. TCRdb recomputed calls from the 5' RACE reads with MiXCR, one row per CDR3 protein. Altogether 400,000 or so distinct CDR3 sequences are present, 20% to 25% being singletons, with the ten largest covering around an eighth. The sequence was obtained from an adult woman who had mild COVID-19 (a few samples of this study predate the infection). Cell type and time point are not known. Sample: PBMCs or a T cell subset sorted from them (not recorded which). The chain joins TRBV4-1 to TRBJ2-7; 8 positions match TRBD1. The CDR3 is CASSHGQGSRYEQYF. CDR3 bases: TGCGCCAGCAGCCATGGACAGGGTAGTCGGTACGAGCAGTACTTC.